The 29 T cell receptor beta chains reported below all come from one sample, sequenced in a study of PD-1 blockade in classical Hodgkin lymphoma. Time point here: cycle 4 day 1 (C4D1), after less than 7 weeks of nivolumab. Patients all relapsed after autologous stem cell transplantation, and there was variation in brentuximab vedotin exposure. Assay: immunoSEQ multiplex PCR; the TCRdb copy retains only in-frame clones and omits some. Here the sample spans 90,000 to 140,000 clones, approximately 89% being singletons. This sample comprised peripheral blood mononuclear cells (PBMCs), obtained before the fourth cycle of nivolumab. These receptor sequences come from a human donor with classical Hodgkin lymphoma.

The chain couples TRBV4-3 to TRBJ1-3; D uncertain. Trimming removed 4 bases at V and 2 bases at J, with 15 bases between. The CDR3 has 16 amino acids. Looked up from germline, CDR1 is LGHNA and CDR2 is YSLEER. CDR3 sequence (DNA): TGCGCCAGCAGCCCCAAAGGTCCGGGGACTGGAAACACCATATATTTT. Residues: CASSPKGPGTGNTIYF.

In its sample, this clone was seen once. The V gene is TRBV2, the J gene TRBJ2-1; D is ambiguous. V lost 1 base and J lost 9, with 13 bases in between. This CDR3 has 14 residues. Germline V gene sequence: CDR1 SNHLY, CDR2 FYNNEI. The chain's CDR3 is CASSEDSLSTEQFF. The DNA of the CDR3 is TGTGCCAGCAGTGAAGACAGCCTTAGCACTGAGCAGTTCTTC.

The V gene is TRBV28, the J gene TRBJ1-5; TRBD1 is a possible D gene (5 bases). The V gene's germline CDR1 is MDHEN and CDR2 SYDVKM. The CDR3 is made up of 14 amino acids. V gave up 10 bases and J gave up 0 bases, with 13 bases separating them. The DNA for the CDR3 is TGTGCCACCTGGGGCTCAAATAGCAATCAGCCCCAGCATTTT. Translation gives CATWGSNSNQPQHF.

The chain links TRBV20-1 to TRBJ2-5; D is uncertain. Trimming left V 5 bases short and J 4 bases short, with 8 bases between. The CDR3 runs to 11 residues. Germline V lookup: CDR1 DFQATT, CDR2 SNEGSKA (reference sequence). In nucleotides, the CDR3 is TGCAGTGCTCCAGAGAGAGAGACCCAGTACTTC. Translated: CSAPERETQYF.

The V and J genes are TRBV19 and TRBJ1-2; TRBD1 is a possible D gene (6 bases). V gave up 6 bases and J gave up 3 bases, with 14 bases separating them. The V gene's germline CDR1 is LNHDA and CDR2 SQIVND (reference sequence). The CDR3 runs 14 residues. The CDR3 DNA sequence: TGTGCCAGTAGGCCCGGACAGCTAGACTATGGCTACACCTTC. Translation gives CASRPGQLDYGYTF.

The CDR3 coding sequence is TGTGCCAGCAGTGAAGGTCCAGGCGACATTCAGTACTTC. Translating it yields CASSEGPGDIQYF. The chain recombines TRBV6-1 with TRBJ2-4, with no clear D. Trimming pared 1 base from V and 8 bases from J, leaving 9 bases between. This CDR3 region has 13 residues. The germline V gene encodes CDR1 MNHNS and CDR2 SASEGT.

V usage is TRBV29-1 and J usage is TRBJ2-3, with 7 bases aligning to TRBD2. V shed 6 bases, J shed 0 bases, and the junction held 3 bases outside the gene matches. Per the germline V gene, CDR1 is SQVTM and CDR2 is ANQGSEA. This CDR3 spans 13 amino acids. The CDR3 protein is CSVVSGSTDTQYF. The CDR3 bases are TGCAGCGTGGTTAGCGGGAGCACAGATACGCAGTATTTT.

V gene TRBV5-4 combines with J gene TRBJ2-5; D uncertain. Germline V lookup: CDR1 SGHNT, CDR2 YYREEE (reference sequence). Trimming took 0 bases from V and 1 from J, leaving 7 bases between them. CDR3 length: 14 amino acids. The CDR3 loop reads CASSLADFQETQYF. CDR3 DNA sequence: TGTGCCAGCAGCTTGGCAGACTTCCAAGAGACCCAGTACTTC.

The chain employs TRBV11-3 and TRBJ2-1, with TRBD2 matching over 10 bases. V shed 5 bases and J 11 bases; nucleotides not matched to a gene: 12. Germline values: CDR1 SGHNT, CDR2 YENEEA. CDR3 size: 15 residues. This CDR3 is CASSKEALAGDQQFF. CDR3 DNA: TGTGCCAGCAGCAAGGAAGCCCTAGCGGGGGACCAGCAGTTCTTC.

This chain links TRBV18 with TRBJ2-2; 7 positions agree with TRBD2. The germline V gene encodes CDR1 KGHSH and CDR2 LQKENI. With 0 bases clipped from V and 4 bases from J, the junction kept 2 bases outside the gene matches. The CDR3 runs 15 residues. CDR3 DNA sequence: TGTGCCAGCTCACCACCAGGGACTACCACCGGGGAGCTGTTTTTT. It codes for CASSPPGTTTGELFF.

The V and J genes are TRBV19 and TRBJ1-4; D is possibly TRBD1 (5 bases). Per germline, CDR1 LNHDA and CDR2 SQIVND (reference sequence). The V and J ends lost 6 bases and 10 bases respectively, with 12 bases between them. This CDR3 has 12 amino acids. The CDR3 loop reads CASSLGGGKLFF. In nucleotides, the CDR3 is TGTGCCAGTAGCTTGGGGGGAGGAAAACTGTTTTTT.

The V gene is TRBV28, the J gene TRBJ2-7; 7 bases agree with TRBD1. Trimming cost V 5 bases and J 3 bases; bases outside gene matches: 10. Germline CDR1 and CDR2: MDHEN and SYDVKM. The CDR3 consists of 15 residues. CDR3 coding DNA: TGTGCCAGCAGTCACCGACAGGGAATTCACTACGAGCAGTACTTC. Translated, it gives CASSHRQGIHYEQYF.

The chain couples TRBV6-1 to TRBJ2-1; D may be TRBD2 (5 bases). V lost 6 bases to trimming and J lost 8 bases, with 20 bases between them. Germline CDR1 MNHNS, CDR2 SASEGT. CDR3 length equals 15 residues. CDR3: CASRSRRAKGDEQFF. CDR3 coding DNA: TGTGCCAGCAGATCAAGGCGGGCAAAAGGCGATGAGCAGTTCTTC.

The V gene is TRBV5-6, the J gene TRBJ1-3; 7 bases are a match to TRBD1. The germline gives CDR1 SGHDT, CDR2 YYEEEE. V shed 6 bases, J shed 3 bases, and the junction held 6 bases outside the gene matches. This CDR3 is 14 amino acids long. As DNA, the CDR3 is TGTGCCAGCAAGGGCAGGGGGTATGGAAACACCATATATTTT. It translates to CASKGRGYGNTIYF.

This chain joins TRBV7-9 and TRBJ1-2; perhaps TRBD1 as D (5 bases). The length of the CDR3 is 12 residues. Trimming took off 1 base at V and 8 bases at J, with 8 bases between the two ends. Germline values: CDR1 SEHNR, CDR2 FQNEAQ (reference sequence). The CDR3 DNA is TGTGCCAGCAGCTTAGGAGACAGCGGCTACACCTTC. Protein sequence: CASSLGDSGYTF.

The chain couples TRBV7-6 to TRBJ1-5; 10 bases are a match to TRBD1. CDR3 length equals 17 residues. Germline V gene sequence: CDR1 SGHVS, CDR2 FNYEAQ. Trimming cost V 3 bases and J 0 bases; bases outside gene matches: 5. The CDR3: CASSLGTGANSNQPQHF. DNA of the CDR3: TGTGCCAGCAGCTTGGGGACAGGGGCTAATAGCAATCAGCCCCAGCATTTT.

The chain combines TRBV9 with TRBJ1-2, with a possible D match to TRBD1 (5 bases). This CDR3 has 13 residues. Looked up from germline, CDR1 is SGDLS and CDR2 is YYNGEE. The V gene lost 0 bases and the J gene lost 7 bases, with 10 bases spanning the gap. The CDR3: CASSVEGLAGYTF. CDR3 nucleotides: TGTGCCAGCAGCGTAGAGGGGTTGGCTGGCTACACCTTC. The variable domain in full, completed from reference TRBV9 and TRBJ1-2, reads DSGVTQTPKHLITATGQRVTLRCSPRSGDLSVYWYQQSLDQGLQFLIQYYNGEERAKGNILERFSAQQFPDLHSELNLSSLELGDSALYFCASSVEGLAGYTFGSGTRLTVV.

The gene calls are TRBV4-1 and TRBJ1-2; the D is unclear. CDR1 and CDR2 from the germline V gene are MGHRA and YSYEKL. Deletions cut 0 bases from V and 4 bases from J, with 12 bases between. This CDR3 region has 15 residues. This CDR3 is CASSQDLVAGYGYTF. The CDR3, as DNA: TGCGCCAGCAGCCAAGATCTGGTGGCAGGCTATGGCTACACCTTC.

This chain joins TRBV19 and TRBJ2-1, with TRBD2 matching over 9 bases. The CDR3 contains 14 residues. In germline, CDR1 is LNHDA, CDR2 SQIVND (reference sequence). V shed 3 bases, J shed 6 bases, and the junction held 3 bases outside the gene matches. The CDR3 reads CASSILAGTNEQFF. CDR3 nucleotides: TGTGCCAGTAGTATCCTAGCGGGGACCAATGAGCAGTTCTTC.

The chain recombines TRBV6-4 with TRBJ1-1; D perhaps matches TRBD1 (5 bases). CDR3 length: 16 residues. V was clipped by 3 bases and J by 1 base, with 15 bases between them. Germline CDR1 and CDR2: MRHNA and SNTAGT. DNA for the CDR3: TGTGCCAGCAGTGATTCTGCCGGGGGATGGAACACTGAAGCTTTCTTT. Protein sequence: CASSDSAGGWNTEAFF.

J is TRBJ1-5 and V is TRBV6-6; no definite D call. This CDR3 has 15 amino acids. The V gene's germline CDR1 is MNHNY and CDR2 SVGAGI (reference sequence). Trimming stripped 8 bases from V and 0 bases from J, with 14 bases between. CDR3 bases: TGTGCCAGCGCGTTGGAGGGATATAGCAATCAGCCCCAGCATTTT. It translates to CASALEGYSNQPQHF.

The gene calls are TRBV10-1 and TRBJ1-1; D gene uncertain. The CDR3 length is 15 residues. The V end was cut by 4 bases, the J end by 1 base, with 13 bases between. CDR1 is WNHNN, CDR2 SYGVQD, per germline (reference sequence). The CDR3 bases are TGCGCCAGCAGTGGCCCCCCGGGTCCGAACACTGAAGCTTTCTTT. Translating gives CASSGPPGPNTEAFF.

The rearrangement joins TRBV18 to TRBJ2-7, with D perhaps matching TRBD1 or TRBD2 (5 bases each). The CDR3 loop spans 14 amino acids. Germline CDR1 and CDR2: KGHSH and LQKENI. Trimming took off 0 bases at V and 4 bases at J, with 10 bases between the two ends. CDR3 in amino acids: CASSPPGVGYEQYF. The CDR3, as DNA: TGTGCCAGCTCACCACCGGGGGTAGGGTACGAGCAGTACTTC.

The rearrangement joins TRBV28 to TRBJ1-2; 10 nucleotides align to TRBD1. The CDR3 extends over 15 amino acids. The germline gives CDR1 MDHEN, CDR2 SYDVKM. The V segment lost 4 bases and the J segment 4 bases; nucleotides outside the gene matches: 6. The CDR3 protein is CASSSTGGVGYGYTF. In DNA, the CDR3 is TGTGCCAGCAGTTCGACAGGGGGCGTTGGCTATGGCTACACCTTC.

The genes are TRBV6-5 and TRBJ1-4; TRBD1 is a possible D gene (5 bases). This CDR3 comprises 16 residues. Trimming stripped 0 bases from V and 5 bases from J, with 13 bases between. Germline V gene lookup returns CDR1 MNHEY and CDR2 SVGAGI. The CDR3 reads CASSYSWGIGNEKLFF. Here the CDR3 DNA reads TGTGCCAGCAGTTACTCGTGGGGGATCGGCAATGAAAAACTGTTTTTT.

Only one count was recorded for this clone. The rearrangement links TRBV28 to TRBJ2-7, with 10 bases aligning to TRBD2. The V gene end was trimmed by 4 bases and the J gene end by 5 bases; junction bases not matched to a gene: 17. The CDR3 is made up of 18 amino acids. Germline CDR1 MDHEN, CDR2 SYDVKM. In DNA, the CDR3 is TGTGCCAGCAGTTCCCACCCGGACCTAGCGGGAGTGAGGAACGAGCAGTACTTC. Translation gives CASSSHPDLAGVRNEQYF. The full variable domain, with the rest looked up from reference TRBV28 and TRBJ2-7, is DVKVTQSSRYLVKRTGEKVFLECVQDMDHENMFWYRQDPGLGLRLIYFSYDVKMKEKGDIPEGYSVSREKKERFSLILESASTNQTSMYLCASSSHPDLAGVRNEQYFGPGTRLTVT.

V and J are TRBV9 and TRBJ2-3, with D unclear. Trimming pared 4 bases from V and 6 bases from J, leaving 15 bases between. CDR3 size: 14 residues. Germline V gene sequence: CDR1 SGDLS, CDR2 YYNGEE. Here the CDR3 reads CASSLRARRDTQYF. CDR3 DNA: TGTGCCAGCAGCCTTCGGGCCAGAAGGGATACGCAGTATTTT.

The chain has TRBV19 and TRBJ1-1; D call uncertain. The germline V and J ends were trimmed by 7 bases and 1 base, with 19 bases remaining between them. The CDR3 contains 16 residues. Germline V gene sequence: CDR1 LNHDA, CDR2 SQIVND (reference sequence). In DNA form, the CDR3 reads TGTGCCAGTACCTCGTTGTTTCATGAGAGGAACACTGAAGCTTTCTTT. This encodes CASTSLFHERNTEAFF.

A few counts support this clone. The chain links TRBV11-2 to TRBJ1-3; D gene uncertain. Trimming cost V 1 base and J 1 base, with 11 bases left between them. The CDR3 totals 16 residues. The V gene's germline CDR1 is SGHAT and CDR2 FQNNGV. The CDR3: CASSLGQLRSGNTIYF. In nucleotides, the CDR3 is TGTGCCAGCAGCTTAGGGCAGCTCCGGTCTGGAAACACCATATATTTT.